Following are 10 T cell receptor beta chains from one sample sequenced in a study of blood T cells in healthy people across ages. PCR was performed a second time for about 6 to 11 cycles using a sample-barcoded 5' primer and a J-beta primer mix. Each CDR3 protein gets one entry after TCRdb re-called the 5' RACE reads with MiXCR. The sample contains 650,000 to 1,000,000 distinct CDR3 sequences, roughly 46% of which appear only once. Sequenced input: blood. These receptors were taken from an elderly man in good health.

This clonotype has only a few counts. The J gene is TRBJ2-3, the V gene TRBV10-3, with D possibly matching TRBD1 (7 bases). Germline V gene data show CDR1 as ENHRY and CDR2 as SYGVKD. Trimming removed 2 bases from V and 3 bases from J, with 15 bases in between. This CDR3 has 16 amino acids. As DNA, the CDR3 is TGTGCCATCAGTGAGCCCGGGCAGGGGGGAACAGATACGCAGTATTTT. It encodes CAISEPGQGGTDTQYF.

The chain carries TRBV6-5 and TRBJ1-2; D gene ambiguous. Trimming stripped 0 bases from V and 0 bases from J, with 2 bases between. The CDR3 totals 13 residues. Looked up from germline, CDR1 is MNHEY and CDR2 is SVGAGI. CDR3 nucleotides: TGTGCCAGCAGTTACTCTACTAACTATGGCTACACCTTC. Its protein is CASSYSTNYGYTF.

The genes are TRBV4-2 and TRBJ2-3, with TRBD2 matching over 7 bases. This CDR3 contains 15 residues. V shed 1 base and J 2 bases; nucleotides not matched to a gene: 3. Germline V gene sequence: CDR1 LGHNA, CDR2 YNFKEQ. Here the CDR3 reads CASSQASGDTDTQYF. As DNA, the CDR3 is TGTGCCAGCAGCCAAGCTAGCGGAGACACAGATACGCAGTATTTT.

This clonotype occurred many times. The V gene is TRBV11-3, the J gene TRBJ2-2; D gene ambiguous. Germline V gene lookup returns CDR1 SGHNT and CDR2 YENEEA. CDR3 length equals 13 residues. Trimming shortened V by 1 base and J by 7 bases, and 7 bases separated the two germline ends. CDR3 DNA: TGTGCCAGCAGCTTAGCCTTGGACGGGGAGCTGTTTTTT. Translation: CASSLALDGELFF.

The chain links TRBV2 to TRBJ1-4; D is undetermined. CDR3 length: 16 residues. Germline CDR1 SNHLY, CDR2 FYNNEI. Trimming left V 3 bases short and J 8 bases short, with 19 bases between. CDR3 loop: CASSEVDPTLGEKLFF. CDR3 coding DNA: TGTGCCAGCAGTGAGGTGGATCCTACCCTGGGAGAAAAACTGTTTTTT.

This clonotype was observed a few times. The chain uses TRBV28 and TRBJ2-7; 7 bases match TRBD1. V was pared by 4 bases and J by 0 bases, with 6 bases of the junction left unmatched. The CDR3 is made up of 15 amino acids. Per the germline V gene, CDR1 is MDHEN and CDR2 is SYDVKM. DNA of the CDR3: TGTGCCAGCAGTTCAAGGGGGCGGTTCTCCTACGAGCAGTACTTC. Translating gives CASSSRGRFSYEQYF.

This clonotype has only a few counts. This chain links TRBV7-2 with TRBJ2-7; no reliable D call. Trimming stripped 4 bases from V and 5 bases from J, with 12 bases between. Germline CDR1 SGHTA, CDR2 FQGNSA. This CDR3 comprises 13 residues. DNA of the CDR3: TGTGCCAGCAGCTCACCTCCTATTCACGAGCAGTACTTC. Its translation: CASSSPPIHEQYF.

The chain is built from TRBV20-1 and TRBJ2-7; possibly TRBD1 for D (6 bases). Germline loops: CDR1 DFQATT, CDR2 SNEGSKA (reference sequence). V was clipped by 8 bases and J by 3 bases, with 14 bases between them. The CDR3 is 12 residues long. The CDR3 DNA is TGCAGTATCAAGGACAGCGACTACGAGCAGTACTTC. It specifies CSIKDSDYEQYF.

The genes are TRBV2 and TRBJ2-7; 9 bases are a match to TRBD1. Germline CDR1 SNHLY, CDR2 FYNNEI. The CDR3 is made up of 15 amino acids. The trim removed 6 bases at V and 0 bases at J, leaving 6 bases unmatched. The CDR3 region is CASRAPGQGSYEQYF. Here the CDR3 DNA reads TGTGCCAGCAGGGCGCCGGGACAGGGCTCCTACGAGCAGTACTTC.

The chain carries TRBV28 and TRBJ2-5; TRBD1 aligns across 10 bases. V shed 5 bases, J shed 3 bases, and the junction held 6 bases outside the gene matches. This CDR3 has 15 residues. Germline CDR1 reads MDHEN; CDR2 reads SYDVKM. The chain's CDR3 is CASSTPGQGKETQYF. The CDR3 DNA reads TGTGCCAGCAGTACTCCGGGACAGGGGAAAGAGACCCAGTACTTC.